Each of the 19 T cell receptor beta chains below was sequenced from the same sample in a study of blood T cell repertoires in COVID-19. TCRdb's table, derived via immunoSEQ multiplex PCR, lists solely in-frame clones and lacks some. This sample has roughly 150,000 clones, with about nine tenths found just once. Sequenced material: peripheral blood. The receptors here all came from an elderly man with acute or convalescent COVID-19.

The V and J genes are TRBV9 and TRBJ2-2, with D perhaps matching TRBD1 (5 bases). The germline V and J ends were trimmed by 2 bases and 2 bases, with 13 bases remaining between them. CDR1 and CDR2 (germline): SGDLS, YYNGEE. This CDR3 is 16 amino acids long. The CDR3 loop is CASSVVGASNTGELFF. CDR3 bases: TGTGCCAGCAGCGTGGTAGGGGCATCCAACACCGGGGAGCTGTTTTTT.

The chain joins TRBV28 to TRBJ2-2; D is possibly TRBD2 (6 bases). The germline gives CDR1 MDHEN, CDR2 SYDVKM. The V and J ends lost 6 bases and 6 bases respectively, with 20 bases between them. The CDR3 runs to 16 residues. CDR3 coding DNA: TGTGCCAGCAGCGCCTCGGGACTCCCAGCCTCCGGGGAGCTGTTTTTT. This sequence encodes CASSASGLPASGELFF. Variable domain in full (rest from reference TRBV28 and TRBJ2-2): DVKVTQSSRYLVKRTGEKVFLECVQDMDHENMFWYRQDPGLGLRLIYFSYDVKMKEKGDIPEGYSVSREKKERFSLILESASTNQTSMYLCASSASGLPASGELFFGEGSRLTVL.

CDR3 region: CASSAGGDQPQHF. The CDR3 DNA follows: TGTGCCAGCTCGGCAGGGGGTGATCAGCCCCAGCATTTT. V usage is TRBV18 and J usage is TRBJ1-5; TRBD1 agrees at 7 bases. This CDR3 contains 13 residues. Losses at the gene ends were 6 bases for V and 5 bases for J; bases not matched to a gene: 4. Germline values: CDR1 KGHSH, CDR2 LQKENI. Looking up the rest from reference TRBV18 and TRBJ1-5 gives the full variable domain: NAGVMQNPRHLVRRRGQEARLRCSPMKGHSHVYWYRQLPEEGLKFMVYLQKENIIDESGMPKERFSAEFPKEGPSILRIQQVVRGDSAAYFCASSAGGDQPQHFGDGTRLSIL.

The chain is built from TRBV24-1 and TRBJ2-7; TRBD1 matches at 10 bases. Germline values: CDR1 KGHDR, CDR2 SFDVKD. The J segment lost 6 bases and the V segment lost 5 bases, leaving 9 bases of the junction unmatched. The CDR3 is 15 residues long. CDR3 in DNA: TGTGCCACCAGTGCCACCGGGACAGGGGATCGCGAGCAGTACTTC. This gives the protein CATSATGTGDREQYF.

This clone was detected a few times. The CDR3 DNA follows: TGTGCCAGCGACCAGGGGCGGGGGGAGACCCAGTACTTC. Its translation: CASDQGRGETQYF. The chain combines TRBV7-9 with TRBJ2-5; D is perhaps TRBD2 (7 bases). Germline CDR1 and CDR2: SEHNR and FQNEAQ (reference sequence). The CDR3 length is 13 residues. Trimming left V 8 bases short and J 5 bases short, with 15 bases between.

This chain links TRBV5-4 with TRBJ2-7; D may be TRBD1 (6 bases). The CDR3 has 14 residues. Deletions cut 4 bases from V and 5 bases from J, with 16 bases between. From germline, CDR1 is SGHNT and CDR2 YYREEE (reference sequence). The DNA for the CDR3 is TGTGCCAGCAGCAAACAGGGAAGCAGGGACGAGCAGTACTTC. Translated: CASSKQGSRDEQYF. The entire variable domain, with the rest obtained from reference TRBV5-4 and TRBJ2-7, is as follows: ETGVTQSPTHLIKTRGQQVTLRCSSQSGHNTVSWYQQALGQGPQFIFQYYREEENGRGNFPPRFSGLQFPNYSSELNVNALELDDSALYLCASSKQGSRDEQYFGPGTRLTVT.

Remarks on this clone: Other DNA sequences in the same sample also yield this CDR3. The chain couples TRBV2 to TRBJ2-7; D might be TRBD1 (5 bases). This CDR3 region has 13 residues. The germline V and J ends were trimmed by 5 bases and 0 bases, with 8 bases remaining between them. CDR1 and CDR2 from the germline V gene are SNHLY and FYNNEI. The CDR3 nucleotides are TGTGCCAGCAGTCAGGGTTTCTCCTACGAGCAGTACTTC. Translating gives CASSQGFSYEQYF.

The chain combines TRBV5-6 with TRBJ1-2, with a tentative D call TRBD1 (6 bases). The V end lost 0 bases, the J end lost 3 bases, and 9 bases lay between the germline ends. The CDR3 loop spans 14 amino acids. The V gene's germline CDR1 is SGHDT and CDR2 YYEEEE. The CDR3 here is CASSLARGDYGYTF. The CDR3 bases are TGTGCCAGCAGCTTGGCCAGGGGAGACTATGGCTACACCTTC.

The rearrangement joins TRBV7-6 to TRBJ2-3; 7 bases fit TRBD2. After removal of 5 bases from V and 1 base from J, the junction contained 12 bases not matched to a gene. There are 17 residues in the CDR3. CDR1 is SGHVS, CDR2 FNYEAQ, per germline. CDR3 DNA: TGTGCCAGCAGCCCCCGCCCAACCCTAGCGGGCACAGATACGCAGTATTTT. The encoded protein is CASSPRPTLAGTDTQYF.

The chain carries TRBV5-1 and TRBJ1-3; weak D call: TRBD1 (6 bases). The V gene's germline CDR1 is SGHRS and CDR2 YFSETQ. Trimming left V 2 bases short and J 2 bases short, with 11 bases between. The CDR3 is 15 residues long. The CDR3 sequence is CASSLAQGAGNTIYF. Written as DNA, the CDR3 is TGCGCCAGCAGCTTAGCACAGGGAGCTGGAAACACCATATATTTT.

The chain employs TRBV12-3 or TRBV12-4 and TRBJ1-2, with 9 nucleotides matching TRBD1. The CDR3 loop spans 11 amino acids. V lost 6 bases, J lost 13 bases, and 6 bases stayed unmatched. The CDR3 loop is CASSRDRVFTF. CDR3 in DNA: TGTGCCAGCAGCCGGGACAGGGTATTCACCTTC.

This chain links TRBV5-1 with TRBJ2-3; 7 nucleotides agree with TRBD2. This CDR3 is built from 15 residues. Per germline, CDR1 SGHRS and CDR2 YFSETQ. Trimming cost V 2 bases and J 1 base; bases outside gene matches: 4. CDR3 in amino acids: CASSFGLVGTDTQYF. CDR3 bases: TGCGCCAGCAGCTTCGGACTAGTTGGCACAGATACGCAGTATTTT.

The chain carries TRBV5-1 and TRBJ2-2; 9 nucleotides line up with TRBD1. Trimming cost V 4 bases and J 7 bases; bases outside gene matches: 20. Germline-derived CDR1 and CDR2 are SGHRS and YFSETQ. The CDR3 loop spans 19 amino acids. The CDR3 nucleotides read TGCGCCAGCAGCAAAAAACGCCCGGGACAGGGATCTTCAGGCGGGGAGCTGTTTTTT. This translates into CASSKKRPGQGSSGGELFF.

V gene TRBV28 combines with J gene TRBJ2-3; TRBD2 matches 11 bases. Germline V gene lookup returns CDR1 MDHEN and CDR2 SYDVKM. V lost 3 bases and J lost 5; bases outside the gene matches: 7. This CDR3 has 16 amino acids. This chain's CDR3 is CASSFLAGGHQDTQYF. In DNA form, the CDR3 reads TGTGCCAGCAGTTTCTTAGCGGGGGGGCATCAAGATACGCAGTATTTT.

The CDR3 is CASSQEGGAGGNEQFF. The CDR3 region has the DNA TGCGCCAGCAGCCAAGAGGGGGGGGCCGGTGGCAATGAGCAGTTCTTC. The rearrangement uses TRBV4-1 and TRBJ2-1; possible D gene TRBD2, 7 bases. Trimming removed 0 bases from V and 6 bases from J, with 15 bases in between. The CDR3 length is 16 residues. CDR1 MGHRA and CDR2 YSYEKL come from the germline V gene.

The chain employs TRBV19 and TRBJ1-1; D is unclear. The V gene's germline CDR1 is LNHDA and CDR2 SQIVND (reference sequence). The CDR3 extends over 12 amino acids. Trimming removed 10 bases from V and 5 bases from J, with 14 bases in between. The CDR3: CATTRGRTEAFF. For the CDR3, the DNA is TGTGCCACCACCCGCGGAAGGACTGAAGCTTTCTTT.

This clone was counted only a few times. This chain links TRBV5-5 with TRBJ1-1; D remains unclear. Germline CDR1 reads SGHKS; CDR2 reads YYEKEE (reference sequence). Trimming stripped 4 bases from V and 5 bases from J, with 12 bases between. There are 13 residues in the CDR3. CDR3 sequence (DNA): TGTGCCAGCAGCCGGGTGGTTACGACTGAAGCTTTCTTT. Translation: CASSRVVTTEAFF.

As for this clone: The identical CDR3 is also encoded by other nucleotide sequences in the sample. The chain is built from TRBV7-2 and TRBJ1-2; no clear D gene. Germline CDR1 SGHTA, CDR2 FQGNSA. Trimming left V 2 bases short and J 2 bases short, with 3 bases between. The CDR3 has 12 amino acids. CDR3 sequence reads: CASSLLNYGYTF. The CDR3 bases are TGTGCCAGCAGCTTATTAAACTATGGCTACACCTTC.

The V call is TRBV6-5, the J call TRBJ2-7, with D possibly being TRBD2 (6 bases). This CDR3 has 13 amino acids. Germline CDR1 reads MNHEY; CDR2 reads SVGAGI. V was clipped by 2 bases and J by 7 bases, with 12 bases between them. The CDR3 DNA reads TGTGCCAGCAGTTACGCACTAGCAGGGGAGCAGTACTTC. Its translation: CASSYALAGEQYF.